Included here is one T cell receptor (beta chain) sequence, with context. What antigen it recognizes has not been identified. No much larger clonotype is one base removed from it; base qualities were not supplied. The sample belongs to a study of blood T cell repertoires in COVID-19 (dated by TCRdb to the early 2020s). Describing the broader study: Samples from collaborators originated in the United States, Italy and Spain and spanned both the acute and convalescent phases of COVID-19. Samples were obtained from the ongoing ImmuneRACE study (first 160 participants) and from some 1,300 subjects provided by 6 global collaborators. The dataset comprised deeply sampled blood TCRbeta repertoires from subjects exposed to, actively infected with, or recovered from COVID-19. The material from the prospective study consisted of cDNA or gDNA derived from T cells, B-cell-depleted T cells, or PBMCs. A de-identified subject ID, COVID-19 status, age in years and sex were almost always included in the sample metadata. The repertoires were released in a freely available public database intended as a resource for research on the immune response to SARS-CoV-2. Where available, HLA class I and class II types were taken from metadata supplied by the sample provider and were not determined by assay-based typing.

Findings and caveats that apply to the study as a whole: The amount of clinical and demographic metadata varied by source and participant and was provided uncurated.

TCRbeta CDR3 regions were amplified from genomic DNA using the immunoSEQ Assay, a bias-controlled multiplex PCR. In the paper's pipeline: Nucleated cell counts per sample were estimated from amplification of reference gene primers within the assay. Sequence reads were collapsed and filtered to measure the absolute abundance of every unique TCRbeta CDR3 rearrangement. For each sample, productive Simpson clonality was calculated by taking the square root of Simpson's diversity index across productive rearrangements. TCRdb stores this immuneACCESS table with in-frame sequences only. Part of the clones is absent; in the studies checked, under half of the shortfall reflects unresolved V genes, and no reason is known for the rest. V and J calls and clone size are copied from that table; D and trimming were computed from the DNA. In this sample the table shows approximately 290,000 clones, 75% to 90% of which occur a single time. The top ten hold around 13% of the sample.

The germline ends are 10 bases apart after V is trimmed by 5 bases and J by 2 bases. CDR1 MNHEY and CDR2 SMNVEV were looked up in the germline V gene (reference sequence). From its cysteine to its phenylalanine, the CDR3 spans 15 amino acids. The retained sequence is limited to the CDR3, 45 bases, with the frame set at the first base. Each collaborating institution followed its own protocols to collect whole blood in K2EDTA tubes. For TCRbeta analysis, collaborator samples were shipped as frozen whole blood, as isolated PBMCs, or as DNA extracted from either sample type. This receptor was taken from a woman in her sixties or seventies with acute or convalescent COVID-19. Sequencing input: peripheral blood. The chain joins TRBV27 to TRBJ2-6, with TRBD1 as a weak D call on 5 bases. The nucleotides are TGTGCCAGCAGTCCCCAGGGTGCTGGGGCCAACGTCCTGACTTTC. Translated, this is CASSPQGAGANVLTF.